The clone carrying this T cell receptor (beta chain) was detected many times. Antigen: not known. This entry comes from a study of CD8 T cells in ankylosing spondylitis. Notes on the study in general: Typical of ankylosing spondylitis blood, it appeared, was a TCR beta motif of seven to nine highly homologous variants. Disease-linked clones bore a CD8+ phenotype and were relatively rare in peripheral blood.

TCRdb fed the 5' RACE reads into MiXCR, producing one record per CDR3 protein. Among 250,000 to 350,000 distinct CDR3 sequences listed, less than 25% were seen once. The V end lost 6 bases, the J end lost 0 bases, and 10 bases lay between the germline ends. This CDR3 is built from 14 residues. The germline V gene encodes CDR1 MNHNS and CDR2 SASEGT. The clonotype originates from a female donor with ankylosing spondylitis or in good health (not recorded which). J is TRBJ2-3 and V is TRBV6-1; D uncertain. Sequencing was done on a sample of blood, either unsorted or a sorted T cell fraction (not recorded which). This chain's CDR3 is CASRESFSTDTQYF. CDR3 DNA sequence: TGTGCCAGCAGGGAGTCGTTTAGCACAGATACGCAGTATTTT.